These T cell receptor beta chains were read from a single sample in a study of T cells in Graves' hyperthyroidism and ophthalmopathy. TCRdb re-derived calls from the multiplex PCR reads in MiXCR, one entry per CDR3 protein. This table holds roughly 300,000 distinct CDR3 sequences, over 15% found once. The source material was blood. Source of these receptors: a woman between 50 and 59 years old with Graves' hyperthyroidism. The CDR3 runs from the conserved cysteine through the conserved F or W. The D gene is left open where the match is weak. Some rows have no size entry. The others give once, few or many, or a class for an expanded clone.

clone size: few; J gene: TRBJ2-7; D gene: TRBD1; V gene: TRBV12-3/TRBV12-4; CDR3 DNA: TGTGCCAGCAGTTTTCACCGGGACAGGGGACACGAGCAGTACTTC; CDR3 protein: CASSFHRDRGHEQYF
clone size: few; J gene: TRBJ2-1; D gene: NA; V gene: TRBV6-1; CDR3 DNA: TGTGCCAGCAAAACGGACACCGGCTCCTACAATGAGCAGTTCTTC; CDR3 protein: CASKTDTGSYNEQFF
clone size: few; J gene: TRBJ1-3; D gene: NA; V gene: TRBV19; CDR3 DNA: TGTGCCAGTAGTGAAGGGACAAGAAACACCATATATTTT; CDR3 protein: CASSEGTRNTIYF
clone size: few; J gene: TRBJ1-4; D gene: NA; V gene: TRBV5-5; CDR3 DNA: TGTGCCAGCAGCCTACAGGGCGGGGCTAATGAAAAACTGTTTTTT; CDR3 protein: CASSLQGGANEKLFF
clone size: NA; J gene: TRBJ1-5; D gene: NA; V gene: TRBV30; CDR3 DNA: TGTGCCTGGAGCGGGACGAGGGGGGATCAGCCCCAGCATTTT; CDR3 protein: CAWSGTRGDQPQHF
clone size: few; J gene: TRBJ1-2; D gene: NA; V gene: TRBV15; CDR3 DNA: TGTGCCACCGCTTTGGCAGCAGAAAACTATGGCTACACCTTC; CDR3 protein: CATALAAENYGYTF
clone size: few; J gene: TRBJ1-2; D gene: TRBD1; V gene: TRBV11-2; CDR3 DNA: TGTGCCAGCAGCTTAGCGGGACAGGGGTTGAGTAGCTACACCTTC; CDR3 protein: CASSLAGQGLSSYTF
clone size: NA; J gene: TRBJ2-6; D gene: NA; V gene: TRBV7-8; CDR3 DNA: TGTGCCAGCAGCACAGGAGGGGGCTCTGGGGCCAACGTCCTGACTTTC; CDR3 protein: CASSTGGGSGANVLTF
clone size: many; J gene: TRBJ1-1; D gene: NA; V gene: TRBV20-1; CDR3 DNA: TGCAGTGCTAGTCGCTCGGGGGGCGGTGAAGCTTTCTTT; CDR3 protein: CSASRSGGGEAFF
clone size: NA; J gene: TRBJ1-3; D gene: NA; V gene: TRBV6-1; CDR3 DNA: TGTGCCAGCAGTGAATCGACGCAGGGTAACACCACATATTTT; CDR3 protein: CASSESTQGNTTYF
clone size: many; J gene: TRBJ2-3; D gene: NA; V gene: TRBV7-9; CDR3 DNA: TGTGCCAGCAGCTTACTTGCGGCGGCCTTCGGCACAGATACGCAGTATTTT; CDR3 protein: CASSLLAAAFGTDTQYF
clone size: NA; J gene: TRBJ1-2; D gene: TRBD1; V gene: TRBV12-3/TRBV12-4; CDR3 DNA: TGTGCCAGCAGCAACAGGGGGGATTATGGCTACACCTTC; CDR3 protein: CASSNRGDYGYTF
clone size: NA; J gene: TRBJ2-2; D gene: NA; V gene: TRBV7-6; CDR3 DNA: TGTGCCAGCAGCTTCGGATCCCGACTCGCGGGGACCGGGGAGCTGTTTTTT; CDR3 protein: CASSFGSRLAGTGELFF
clone size: NA; J gene: TRBJ1-1; D gene: NA; V gene: TRBV7-9; CDR3 DNA: TGTGCCAGCAGCTCGTTTTCAACTGAAGCTTTCTTT; CDR3 protein: CASSSFSTEAFF
clone size: many; J gene: TRBJ2-3; D gene: NA; V gene: TRBV3-1; CDR3 DNA: TGTGCCAGCAGCCAAGACTACGACACAGATACGCAGTATTTT; CDR3 protein: CASSQDYDTDTQYF
clone size: few; J gene: TRBJ2-1; D gene: TRBD2; V gene: TRBV19; CDR3 DNA: TGTGCCAGTAGTATCACTAGCGGGAGAAGACATGAGCAGTTCTTC; CDR3 protein: CASSITSGRRHEQFF
clone size: NA; J gene: TRBJ1-3; D gene: NA; V gene: TRBV30; CDR3 DNA: TGTGCCTGGAGTGTAAACGGGAACGGAAACACCATATATTTT; CDR3 protein: CAWSVNGNGNTIYF
clone size: many; J gene: TRBJ1-6; D gene: TRBD1; V gene: TRBV6-1; CDR3 DNA: TGTGCCAGCAGTTTGACAGGGGATAATTCACCCCTCCACTTT; CDR3 protein: CASSLTGDNSPLHF
clone size: NA; J gene: TRBJ1-4; D gene: NA; V gene: TRBV6-1; CDR3 DNA: TGTGCCAGCAGTGCCGGGGGACTTGGGGGTGAAAAACTGTTTTTT; CDR3 protein: CASSAGGLGGEKLFF
clone size: few; J gene: TRBJ2-7; D gene: TRBD1; V gene: TRBV5-1; CDR3 DNA: TGCGCCAGCAGCTTGGAACAGGGGGCGCGGGAGCAGTACTTC; CDR3 protein: CASSLEQGAREQYF
clone size: NA; J gene: TRBJ2-2; D gene: TRBD2; V gene: TRBV25-1; CDR3 DNA: TGTGCCAGCAGTGAACTCAGCGGGAGGGGGAACACCGGGGAGCTGTTTTTT; CDR3 protein: CASSELSGRGNTGELFF
clone size: many; J gene: TRBJ2-1; D gene: NA; V gene: TRBV30; CDR3 DNA: TGTGCCTGGAGACAAAGCTCCTACAATGAGCAGTTCTTC; CDR3 protein: CAWRQSSYNEQFF
clone size: many; J gene: TRBJ1-5; D gene: TRBD1; V gene: TRBV2; CDR3 DNA: TGTGCCAGCAGTCCCAGGGGGTTAAATCAGCCCCAGCATTTT; CDR3 protein: CASSPRGLNQPQHF
clone size: many; J gene: TRBJ1-3; D gene: NA; V gene: TRBV20-1; CDR3 DNA: TGCAGTGCTAGTTCTGGCCAAGCAGGAAACACCATATATTTT; CDR3 protein: CSASSGQAGNTIYF
clone size: NA; J gene: TRBJ1-5; D gene: NA; V gene: TRBV19; CDR3 DNA: TGTGCCAGTAGTATACTCGCGGGGGGTAATCAGCCCCAGCATTTT; CDR3 protein: CASSILAGGNQPQHF
clone size: NA; J gene: TRBJ1-5; D gene: TRBD1; V gene: TRBV30; CDR3 DNA: TGTGCCTGGACCGGACAGGGGGATCAGCCCCAGCATTTT; CDR3 protein: CAWTGQGDQPQHF
clone size: many; J gene: TRBJ2-5; D gene: NA; V gene: TRBV10-3; CDR3 DNA: TGTGCCATCAGTGGGACATCGCAAGAGACCCAGTACTTC; CDR3 protein: CAISGTSQETQYF
clone size: many; J gene: TRBJ1-2; D gene: TRBD1; V gene: TRBV11-2; CDR3 DNA: TGTGCCAGCAGCTTAGACTGGGCCACGGGACAGGGGACCTATGGCTACACCTTC; CDR3 protein: CASSLDWATGQGTYGYTF
clone size: few; J gene: TRBJ2-5; D gene: NA; V gene: TRBV28; CDR3 DNA: TGTGCCAGCAGTTTAGGGATCTTACGGGACTTTTTAGAGACCCAGTACTTC; CDR3 protein: CASSLGILRDFLETQYF
clone size: many; J gene: TRBJ2-1; D gene: NA; V gene: TRBV11-2; CDR3 DNA: TGTGCCAGCAGCACCCGGCTGGGCTCCTACAATGAGCAGTTCTTC; CDR3 protein: CASSTRLGSYNEQFF
clone size: few; J gene: TRBJ2-7; D gene: NA; V gene: TRBV5-1; CDR3 DNA: TGCGCCAGCAGCTTGGCCCGCTTTGAGGGGGAGCAGTACTTC; CDR3 protein: CASSLARFEGEQYF
clone size: NA; J gene: TRBJ1-1; D gene: NA; V gene: TRBV20-1; CDR3 DNA: TGCAGTGCACCCGGGGACATGAACACTGAAGCTTTCTTT; CDR3 protein: CSAPGDMNTEAFF
clone size: NA; J gene: TRBJ2-3; D gene: NA; V gene: TRBV5-1; CDR3 DNA: TGCGCCAGCAGCTTCCCCACCACTAGCCCACGGGGAGATACGCAGTATTTT; CDR3 protein: CASSFPTTSPRGDTQYF
clone size: few; J gene: TRBJ2-7; D gene: NA; V gene: TRBV7-9; CDR3 DNA: TGTGCCAGCAGCACACTTACGGGATACGAGCAGTACTTC; CDR3 protein: CASSTLTGYEQYF
clone size: NA; J gene: TRBJ2-1; D gene: NA; V gene: TRBV4-2; CDR3 DNA: TGTGCCAGCAGCCCGAGACCTGGACTGGGAAATGAGCAGTTCTTC; CDR3 protein: CASSPRPGLGNEQFF
clone size: many; J gene: TRBJ2-7; D gene: NA; V gene: TRBV3-1; CDR3 DNA: TGTGCCAGCAGCCAAGGTACCGTGCAGTACTTC; CDR3 protein: CASSQGTVQYF
clone size: few; J gene: TRBJ1-2; D gene: TRBD1; V gene: TRBV2; CDR3 DNA: TGTGCCAGCAAAGGGACAGATTATGGCTACACCTTC; CDR3 protein: CASKGTDYGYTF
clone size: many; J gene: TRBJ2-1; D gene: NA; V gene: TRBV20-1; CDR3 DNA: TGCAGTGCTCAAGCACGGGTGAGCTCCTACAATGAGCAGTTCTTC; CDR3 protein: CSAQARVSSYNEQFF
clone size: many; J gene: TRBJ2-1; D gene: NA; V gene: TRBV27; CDR3 DNA: TGTGCCAGCAGTTTATCCAGGCCGGACTACAATGAGCAGTTCTTC; CDR3 protein: CASSLSRPDYNEQFF
clone size: NA; J gene: TRBJ2-5; D gene: NA; V gene: TRBV20-1; CDR3 DNA: TGCAGTGGTACCCAAGAGACCCAGTACTTC; CDR3 protein: CSGTQETQYF
clone size: few; J gene: TRBJ1-1; D gene: NA; V gene: TRBV9; CDR3 DNA: TGTGCCAGCAGCGTCGTGGACAGGAACACTGAAGCTTTCTTT; CDR3 protein: CASSVVDRNTEAFF
clone size: few; J gene: TRBJ1-2; D gene: NA; V gene: TRBV6-1; CDR3 DNA: TGTGCCAGCTCGGAGACGGATCCACTCACCTTC; CDR3 protein: CASSETDPLTF
clone size: many; J gene: TRBJ1-1; D gene: NA; V gene: TRBV6-1; CDR3 DNA: TGTGCCAGCAAATTACAGGAGAACACTGAAGCTTTCTTT; CDR3 protein: CASKLQENTEAFF
clone size: many; J gene: TRBJ2-3; D gene: TRBD2; V gene: TRBV12-3/TRBV12-4; CDR3 DNA: TGTGCCAGCAGGCTTAGCGGGGGGCCGTCCACAGATACGCAGTATTTT; CDR3 protein: CASRLSGGPSTDTQYF
clone size: many; J gene: TRBJ2-7; D gene: TRBD2; V gene: TRBV27; CDR3 DNA: TGTGCCAGCAGTCTCTCCAGCGGGATGGGCGAGCAGTACTTC; CDR3 protein: CASSLSSGMGEQYF
clone size: many; J gene: TRBJ1-4; D gene: NA; V gene: TRBV2; CDR3 DNA: TGTGCCAGCCGGTGGCAGGGTTCGGAAGGCCGGAAACATCCTAATGAAAAACTGTTTTTT; CDR3 protein: CASRWQGSEGRKHPNEKLFF
clone size: NA; J gene: TRBJ1-5; D gene: NA; V gene: TRBV6-2/TRBV6-3; CDR3 DNA: TGTGCCACCCGTTTTCACTCAGGGCCCCAGCATTTT; CDR3 protein: CATRFHSGPQHF
clone size: few; J gene: TRBJ2-1; D gene: NA; V gene: TRBV29-1; CDR3 DNA: TGCAGCGTTGGCCGGACCCACAATGAGCAGTTCTTC; CDR3 protein: CSVGRTHNEQFF
clone size: NA; J gene: TRBJ2-7; D gene: TRBD2; V gene: TRBV3-1; CDR3 DNA: TGTGCCAGCAGCCAAGACGGTGGGAGGGCCTCCTACGAGCAGTACTTC; CDR3 protein: CASSQDGGRASYEQYF
clone size: many; J gene: TRBJ1-6; D gene: NA; V gene: TRBV12-3/TRBV12-4; CDR3 DNA: TGTGCCAGCAGTTTGGGGTTTGACTCATTCTCACCCCTCCACTTT; CDR3 protein: CASSLGFDSFSPLHF
clone size: NA; J gene: TRBJ2-1; D gene: NA; V gene: TRBV20-1; CDR3 DNA: TGCAGTGCTAGCCCACGGGGACCCGGGAATGAGCAGTTCTTC; CDR3 protein: CSASPRGPGNEQFF
clone size: many; J gene: TRBJ1-1; D gene: NA; V gene: TRBV30; CDR3 DNA: TGTGCCTGGACTCTATCGTTGCAGGGTGAAGCTTTCTTT; CDR3 protein: CAWTLSLQGEAFF